This T cell receptor beta chain was captured by sequencing in a study of control samples from healthy donors and cancer patients. The count of this clone is one. This table comes from immunoSEQ multiplex PCR, and its TCRdb copy is limited to in-frame clones, with some not included. The data show roughly 370,000 clones, with around 90% seen just once and 5% to 7% held by the top ten. V lost 4 bases, J lost 4 bases, and 17 bases lay in between. Germline V gene lookup returns CDR1 ENHRY and CDR2 SYGVKD. The CDR3 covers 15 residues. Sequencing input: PBMCs. The clonotype was recovered from a man aged 35 to 55 with head and neck cancer. This sequence joins TRBV10-3 and TRBJ2-7, with D perhaps being TRBD1 or TRBD2 (5 bases each). Here the CDR3 DNA reads TGTGCCATCAGTGCCTCCGGGACGGGTATGTACGAGCAGTACTTC. Amino acids: CAISASGTGMYEQYF.